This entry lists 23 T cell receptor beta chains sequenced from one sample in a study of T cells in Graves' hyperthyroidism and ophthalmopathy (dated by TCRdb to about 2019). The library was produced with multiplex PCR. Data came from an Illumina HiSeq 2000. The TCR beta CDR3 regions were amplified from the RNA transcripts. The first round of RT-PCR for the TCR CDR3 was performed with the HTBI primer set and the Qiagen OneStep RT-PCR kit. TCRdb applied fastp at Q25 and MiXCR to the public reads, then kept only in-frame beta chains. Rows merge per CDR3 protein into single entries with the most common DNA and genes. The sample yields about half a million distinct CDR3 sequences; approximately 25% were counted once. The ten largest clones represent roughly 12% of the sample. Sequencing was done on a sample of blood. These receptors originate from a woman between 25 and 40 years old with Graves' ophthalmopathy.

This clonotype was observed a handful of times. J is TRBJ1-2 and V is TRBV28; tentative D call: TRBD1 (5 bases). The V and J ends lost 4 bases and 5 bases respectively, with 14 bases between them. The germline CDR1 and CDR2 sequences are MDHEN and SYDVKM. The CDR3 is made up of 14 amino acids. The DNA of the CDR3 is TGTGCCAGCAGTTCCCAGGGTTTGTCGTATGGCTACACCTTC. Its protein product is CASSSQGLSYGYTF.

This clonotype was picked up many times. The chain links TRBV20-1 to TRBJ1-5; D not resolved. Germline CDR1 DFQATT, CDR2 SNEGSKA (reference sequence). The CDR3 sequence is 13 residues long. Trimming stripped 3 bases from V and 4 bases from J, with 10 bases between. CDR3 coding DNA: TGCAGTGCTAGTTCGGGTGCAAATCAGCCCCAGCATTTT. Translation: CSASSGANQPQHF.

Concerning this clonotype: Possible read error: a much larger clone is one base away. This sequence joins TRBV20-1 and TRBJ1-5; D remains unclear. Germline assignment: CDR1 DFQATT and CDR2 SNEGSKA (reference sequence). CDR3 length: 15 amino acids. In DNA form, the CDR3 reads TGCAGTACTAGAGACCCGTCTGGTAGAAATCAGCCCCAGCATTTT. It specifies CSTRDPSGRNQPQHF.

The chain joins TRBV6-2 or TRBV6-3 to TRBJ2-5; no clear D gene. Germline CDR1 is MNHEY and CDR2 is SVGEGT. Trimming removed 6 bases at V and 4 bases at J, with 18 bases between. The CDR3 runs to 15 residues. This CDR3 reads CASSLQKLGGETQYF. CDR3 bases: TGTGCCAGCAGCCTCCAGAAGCTAGGTGGAGAGACCCAGTACTTC.

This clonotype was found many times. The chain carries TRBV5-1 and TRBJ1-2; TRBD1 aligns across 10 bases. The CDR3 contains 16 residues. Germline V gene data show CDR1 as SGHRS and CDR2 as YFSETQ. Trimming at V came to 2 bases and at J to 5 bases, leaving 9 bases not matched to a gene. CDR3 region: CASSFLSGTGVYGYTF. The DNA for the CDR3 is TGCGCCAGCAGCTTCCTGTCCGGGACAGGGGTTTATGGCTACACCTTC. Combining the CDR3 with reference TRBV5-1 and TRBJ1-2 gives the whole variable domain KAGVTQTPRYLIKTRGQQVTLSCSPISGHRSVSWYQQTPGQGLQFLFEYFSETQRNKGNFPGRFSGRQFSNSRSEMNVSTLELGDSALYLCASSFLSGTGVYGYTFGSGTRLTVV.

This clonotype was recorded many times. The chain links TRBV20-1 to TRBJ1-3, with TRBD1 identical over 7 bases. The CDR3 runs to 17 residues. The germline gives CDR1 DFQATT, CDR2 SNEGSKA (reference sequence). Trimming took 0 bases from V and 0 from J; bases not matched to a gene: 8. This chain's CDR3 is CSARDPRGTRSGNTIYF. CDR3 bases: TGCAGTGCTAGAGATCCCAGGGGGACCCGCTCTGGAAACACCATATATTTT.

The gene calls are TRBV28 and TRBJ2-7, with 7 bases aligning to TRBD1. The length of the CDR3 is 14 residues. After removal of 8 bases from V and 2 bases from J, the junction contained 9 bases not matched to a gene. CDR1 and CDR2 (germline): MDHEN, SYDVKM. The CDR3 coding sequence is TGTGCCAGCCGTACAGGGGTTCCCACCTACGAGCAGTACTTC. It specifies CASRTGVPTYEQYF.

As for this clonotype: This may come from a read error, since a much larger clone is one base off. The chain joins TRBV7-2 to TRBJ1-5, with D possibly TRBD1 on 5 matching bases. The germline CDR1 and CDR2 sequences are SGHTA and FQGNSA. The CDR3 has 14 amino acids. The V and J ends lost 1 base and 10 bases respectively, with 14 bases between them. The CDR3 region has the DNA TGTGCCAGCAGCTTAGGTACCAAGGGGCATCCCCAGCATTTT. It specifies CASSLGTKGHPQHF.

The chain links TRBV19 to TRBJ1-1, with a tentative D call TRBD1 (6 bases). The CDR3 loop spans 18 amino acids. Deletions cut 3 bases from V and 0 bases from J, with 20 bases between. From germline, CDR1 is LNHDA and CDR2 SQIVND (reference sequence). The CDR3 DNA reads TGTGCCAGTAGTATTGTCTGGCAGGGGATTAGGGTGAACACTGAAGCTTTCTTT. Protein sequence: CASSIVWQGIRVNTEAFF.

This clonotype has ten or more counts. The CDR3 reads CASRPGLGPSQYF. CDR3 coding DNA: TGTGCCAGCCGACCGGGACTAGGTCCTTCCCAGTACTTC. The chain has TRBV6-2 or TRBV6-3 and TRBJ2-5, with 8 bases fitting TRBD2. The CDR3 is made up of 13 amino acids. The trim removed 8 bases at V and 9 bases at J, leaving 11 bases unmatched. The germline gives CDR1 MNHEY, CDR2 SVGEGT.

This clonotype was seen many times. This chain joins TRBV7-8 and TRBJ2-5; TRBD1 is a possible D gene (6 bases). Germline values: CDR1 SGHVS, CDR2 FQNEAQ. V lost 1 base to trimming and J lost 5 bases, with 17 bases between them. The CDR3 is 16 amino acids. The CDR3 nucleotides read TGTGCCAGCAGCTTAGAAGGGGGTAGCCCCAGGGAGACCCAGTACTTC. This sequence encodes CASSLEGGSPRETQYF. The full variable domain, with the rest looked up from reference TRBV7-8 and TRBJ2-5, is GAGVSQSPRYKVAKRGQDVALRCDPISGHVSLFWYQQALGQGPEFLTYFQNEAQLDKSGLPSDRFFAERPEGSVSTLKIQRTQQEDSAVYLCASSLEGGSPRETQYFGPGTRLLVL.

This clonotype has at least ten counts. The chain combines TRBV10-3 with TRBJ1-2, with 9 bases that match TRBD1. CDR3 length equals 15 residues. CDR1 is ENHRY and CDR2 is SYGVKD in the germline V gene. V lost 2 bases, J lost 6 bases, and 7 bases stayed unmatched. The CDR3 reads CAISEVGTGKDGYTF. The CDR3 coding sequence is TGTGCCATCAGTGAGGTCGGGACAGGGAAGGATGGCTACACCTTC.

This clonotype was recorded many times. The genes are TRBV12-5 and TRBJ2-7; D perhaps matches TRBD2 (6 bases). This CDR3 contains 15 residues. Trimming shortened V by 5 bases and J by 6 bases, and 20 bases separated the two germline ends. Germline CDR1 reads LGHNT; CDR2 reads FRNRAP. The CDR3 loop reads CASGNTIGTAAEQYF. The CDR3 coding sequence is TGTGCTAGTGGTAACACAATCGGGACTGCGGCCGAGCAGTACTTC.

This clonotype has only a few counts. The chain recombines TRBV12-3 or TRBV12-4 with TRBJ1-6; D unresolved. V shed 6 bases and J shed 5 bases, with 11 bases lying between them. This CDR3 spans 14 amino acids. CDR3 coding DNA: TGTGCCAGCAGGTCCGGGTGGGATAATTCACCCCTCCACTTT. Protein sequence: CASRSGWDNSPLHF.

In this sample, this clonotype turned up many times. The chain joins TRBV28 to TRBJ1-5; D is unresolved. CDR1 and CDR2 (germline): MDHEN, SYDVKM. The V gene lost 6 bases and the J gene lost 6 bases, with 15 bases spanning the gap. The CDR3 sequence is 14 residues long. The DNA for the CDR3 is TGTGCCAGCAGAGCCGGACGGACGGGTCAGCCCCAGCATTTT. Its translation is CASRAGRTGQPQHF.

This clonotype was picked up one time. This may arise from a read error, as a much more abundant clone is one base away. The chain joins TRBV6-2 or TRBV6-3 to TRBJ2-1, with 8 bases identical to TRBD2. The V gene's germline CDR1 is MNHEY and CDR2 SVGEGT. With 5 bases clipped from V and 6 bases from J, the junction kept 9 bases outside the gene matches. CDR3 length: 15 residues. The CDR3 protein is CASSRGGGILNEQFF. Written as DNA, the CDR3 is TGTGCCAGCAGTCGGGGCGGGGGGATACTCAATGAGCAGTTCTTC.

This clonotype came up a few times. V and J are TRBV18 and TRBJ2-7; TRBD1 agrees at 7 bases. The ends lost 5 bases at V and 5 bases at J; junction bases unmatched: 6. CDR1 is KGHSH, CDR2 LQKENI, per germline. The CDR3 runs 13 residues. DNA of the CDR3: TGTGCCAGCTCAAACGACAGGGTCAACGAGCAGTACTTC. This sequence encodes CASSNDRVNEQYF.

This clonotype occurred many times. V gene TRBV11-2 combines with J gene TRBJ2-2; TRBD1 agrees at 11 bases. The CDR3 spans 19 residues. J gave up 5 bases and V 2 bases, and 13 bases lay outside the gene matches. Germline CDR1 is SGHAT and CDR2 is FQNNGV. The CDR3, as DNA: TGTGCCAGCAGCTTAAATCCATCCACCGGGACAGGGGGGACCGGGGAGCTGTTTTTT. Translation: CASSLNPSTGTGGTGELFF. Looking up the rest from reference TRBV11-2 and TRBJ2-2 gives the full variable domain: EAGVAQSPRYKIIEKRQSVAFWCNPISGHATLYWYQQILGQGPKLLIQFQNNGVVDDSQLPKDRFSAERLKGVDSTLKIQPAKLEDSAVYLCASSLNPSTGTGGTGELFFGEGSRLTVL.

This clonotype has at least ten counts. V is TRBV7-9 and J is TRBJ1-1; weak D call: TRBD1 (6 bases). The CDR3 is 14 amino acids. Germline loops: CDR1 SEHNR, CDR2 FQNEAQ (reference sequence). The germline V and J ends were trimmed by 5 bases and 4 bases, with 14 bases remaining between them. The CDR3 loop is CASSPTGGGTEAFF. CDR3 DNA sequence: TGTGCCAGCAGCCCTACTGGGGGCGGCACTGAAGCTTTCTTT.

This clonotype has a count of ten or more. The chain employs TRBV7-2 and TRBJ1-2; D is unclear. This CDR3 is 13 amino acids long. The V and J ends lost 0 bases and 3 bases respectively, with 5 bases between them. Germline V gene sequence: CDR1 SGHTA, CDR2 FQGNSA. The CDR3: CASSLARYYGYTF. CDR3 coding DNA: TGTGCCAGCAGCTTAGCGCGCTACTATGGCTACACCTTC.

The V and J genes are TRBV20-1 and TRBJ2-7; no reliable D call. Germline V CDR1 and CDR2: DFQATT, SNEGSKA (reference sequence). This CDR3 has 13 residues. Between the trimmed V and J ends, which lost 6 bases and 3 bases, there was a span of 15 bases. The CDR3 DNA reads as TGCAGTGCCCTAAGGGTGGACCTCTACGAGCAGTACTTC. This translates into CSALRVDLYEQYF.

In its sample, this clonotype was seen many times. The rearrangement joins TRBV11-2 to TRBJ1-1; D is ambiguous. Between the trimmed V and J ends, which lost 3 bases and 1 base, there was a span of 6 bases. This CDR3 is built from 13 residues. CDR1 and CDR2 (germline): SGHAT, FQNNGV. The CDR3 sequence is CASSFFRNTEAFF. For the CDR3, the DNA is TGTGCCAGCAGCTTCTTCAGGAACACTGAAGCTTTCTTT.

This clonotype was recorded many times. CDR3 residues: CASSTQGSETQYF. The CDR3 bases are TGTGCCAGTAGTACGCAGGGATCAGAGACCCAGTACTTC. The V and J genes are TRBV19 and TRBJ2-5; the D gene is possibly TRBD1 (5 bases). The germline CDR1 and CDR2 sequences are LNHDA and SQIVND (reference sequence). The CDR3 is 13 amino acids. V was cut by 4 bases and J by 4 bases, with 10 bases left in between.